This T cell receptor (beta chain) was identified during a study of cytomegalovirus exposure and HLA in healthy donors (dated by TCRdb to the late 2010s). About the study as a whole: An earlier analysis of some 600 of the donors reported 250 to 350 Gb of sequence data and 117 million unique TCR beta sequences obtained from about 200 million T cells. An early release that covered around 590 HLA-typed donors contained about 300 gigabases of sequencing data and approximately 85 million unique TCR sequences. Across some 400 genotyped donors of the cohort, an average of approximately 200,000 unique TCR beta nucleotide sequences per donor were sequenced, and 15% to 20% of those sequences were non-productive. High-throughput TCR immunosequencing, statistical association of individual TCRs with disease status, and machine learning were combined to predict cytomegalovirus infection status. Alongside the repertoire data, information on donor age, sex, ethnicity and CMV serostatus was compiled. The study was designed to test whether signatures of past pathogen exposure could be identified by cataloging public T cell receptors. Every discovery cohort repertoire had been produced on one sequencing platform. The later analysis used no new phenotypic data to find candidate immune exposures, relying instead on TCR beta sequences and their occurrence across donors. The study used immunosequencing to profile the T cell repertoires of several hundred subjects and linked those repertoires to cytomegalovirus serostatus. Besides the first cohort of roughly 660 subjects, a separate validation cohort made up of around 120 different subjects was used. A later analysis re-examined previously published TCR beta repertoires from roughly 720 donors and added high-resolution HLA genotyping to investigate patterns of TCR occurrence. Genome-wide SNP genotypes for about 55% of the roughly 670 donors were used in a later genetic analysis, which treated that subset as a discovery cohort. HLA typing covered class I and class II loci at four-digit resolution. Because of strong linkage in the cohort, four or five DR-DQ haplotypes were treated as single units for association and clustering. Typing coverage varied by locus: roughly 629-640 donors for A, B, C, DRB1 and DQB1; under 550 for DQA1; nearly 610 for DPA1; 450 to 480 for DPB1. Among the roughly 390 genotyped donors, roughly 80% belonged to the genetic ancestry cluster associated with self-reported Caucasian donors. An earlier analysis of some 500 of the donors used high-throughput TCR beta sequencing to judge whether each TCR beta V gene segment behaved as functional or pseudogenic. The paper as a whole reports these results and caveats: Presence/absence analyses assumed roughly uniform sequencing depth across donors, an assumption that may not hold. A further reported finding was that TCR beta sequences accurately predicted the HLA-A and HLA-B alleles for most subjects in the first cohort. A later analysis found that TCR association rates varied across HLA loci, with DRB1 alleles showing the most associated TCRs and HLA-C alleles the fewest. Across donors, most TCR sequences were observed very rarely, whereas some public TCRs were present in many individuals. Because HLA typing was unavailable for some donors at each locus, only the typed subset was used in association tests. An association between a missense DCLRE1C variant and V-gene and J-gene trimming of TCR beta chains was found in a later genetic analysis and replicated in an independent cohort. The classifier was reported to diagnose cytomegalovirus status with high specificity and sensitivity in both the original cohort and the validation cohort. Linkage disequilibrium might explain the correlated functional status among segregating V segments, but an unknown experimental factor could not be ruled out. Some IMGT-functional V segments, including TRBV6-2 and TRBV6-3, could not be distinguished by the 87-base-pair reads and were therefore excluded. In a later analysis, around 15,000 TCR beta sequences were associated with specific HLA alleles at a false discovery rate of 0.05. In the study, some 160 TCR beta chains were listed as associated with cytomegalovirus. In a later analysis, most CMV-associated TCR beta chains were found to appear HLA-restricted, with HLA associations seemingly driven largely by CMV exposure. According to a later analysis, parvovirus B19, influenza, CMV and Epstein-Barr virus appeared linked to several top co-occurrence clusters. Because counts were too low, under 20 rarely observed V segments, including chromosome 9 orphons, were left out of the earlier analysis of roughly 600 of the donors. When HLA alleles, especially DR and DQ, strongly co-occurred, TCR associations were difficult to assign to individual alleles. A later genetic analysis reported fewer N-insertions in productive TCRs among donors in an Asian-associated ancestry cluster than the roughly 720-donor mean. A cluster of highly shared sequence variants was judged likely to represent a technical artifact of the sequencing pipeline. In this cohort, only TCR beta chains were sequenced, and detectable features were limited by the absence of alpha or paired-chain data. In vitro tests confirmed that three of the cytomegalovirus-associated TCR beta chains recognize cytomegalovirus antigens. A later analysis found that HLA-associated TCR beta chains were more clonally expanded and had lower generation probabilities than equally common non-associated chains. An earlier analysis of 450 to 750 of the donors showed that most TCR beta V segments appeared in productive rearrangements either about 87% or about 30% of the time, which broadly matched IMGT annotations. The authors suggested that the approach could potentially be generalized to other disease states and immunological phenotypes. The only immune exposure information available for the cohort was CMV serostatus.

Library preparation used the immunoSEQ multiplex PCR assay. For the multiplex PCR, a mixture combining 60 forward primers for TCR Vbeta segments and 13 reverse primers for TCR Jbeta segments was used. A multiplex PCR assay on genomic DNA amplified the CDR3 region of rearranged TCR beta genes. On the Illumina HiSeq System, the amplified TCR beta libraries were sequenced as 87-base-pair reads. The study's own analysis went as follows. In a later analysis, roughly 80 million unique TCR beta chains were counted across the 650 to 750 repertoires, and around 11 million of these chains were shared by at least two donors. Raw reads were error-corrected and collapsed into unique sequences by a nearest-neighbor algorithm in which closely related sequences were merged to remove PCR and sequencing errors. CDR3 sequences were aligned to IMGT reference sequences to assign V, D and J gene segments. Each retained sequence needed at least a six-nucleotide match to both a V gene segment and a J gene segment. Rearrangements were classified as productive when the CDR3 lacked stop codons and remained in frame with V and J, and all other rearrangements were classified as non-productive. Following IMGT convention, CDR3 was defined as the stretch from the second conserved V-encoded cysteine up to the conserved J-encoded phenylalanine. The earlier analysis of 500 to 750 of the donors excluded any sequence lacking an unambiguous match to a single V gene segment. In an earlier analysis of around 590 of the donors, a V segment was called functional when productive rearrangements were above 56.7%, and segregating when the standard deviation between donors exceeded 5%. A statistical classification framework was developed to diagnose cytomegalovirus status using the catalog of TCR beta chain sequences. In a later analysis, TCR nucleotide sequences were compared against IMGT/GENE-DB human TR gene sequences so that V and J genes could be assigned. Using the TCRdist pipeline, a later analysis assigned CDR3 sequences along with most-parsimonious VDJ recombination scenarios. In a later analysis, each TCR beta chain was defined by its CDR3 amino acid sequence together with its V-gene family, and reads without a unique V-gene family were excluded. In a later analysis, a few hundred highly shared, low-generation-probability nucleotide sequences were removed to address suspected cross-contamination and a sequencing artifact. In a later analysis, a clonal expansion index was calculated for each public chain from normalized within-repertoire ranks of inferred template counts. In a later analysis, generation probabilities were computed using a VDJ recombination model fitted to out-of-frame rearrangements, and the results were checked against IGoR. Hypergeometric tests were used in a later analysis to score TCR-TCR, TCR-HLA and TCR-CMV co-occurrence, with a repertoire-size bias correction applied to the TCR pairs. To estimate false discovery rates, a later analysis permuted the HLA or CMV assignments 20 times. In a later analysis, co-occurring TCRs were grouped using DBSCAN, and TCRdist sequence similarity was added for clustering within HLA-allele-positive subsets. For co-occurrence clustering, repertoires with fewer than 30,000 or more than 120,000 public chains were excluded, along with 4 to 6 repertoires with anomalous nucleotide sharing. What TCRdb holds here is the immuneACCESS table cut down to in-frame rearrangements. Part of the clones is not present; checked against another copy, under half of the missing clones reflect an unresolved V gene, and the others are unexplained. From that table come the V and J calls and clone size; the DNA was used to work out D and trimming. The sample data list about 200,000 clones, and roughly 70% of these were observed just once. Of the sample, 2.6% falls within the top ten clones.

In total, over 600 healthy bone marrow donors made up the cohort. All cohort members were sampled while nominally healthy, although unrecorded immune exposures were likely present. The donor was CMV seropositive and belonged to the group of 250 to 300 seropositive cohort members. Every donor gave a peripheral blood sample, and the peripheral blood mononuclear cells from that sample were used for TCR beta sequencing. The Qiagen DNeasy Blood Extraction Kit was used to extract genomic DNA from the blood cell samples. There are 15 amino acids in the CDR3, from cysteine to phenylalanine inclusive. The kept DNA is CDR3 alone, 45 bases in frame from the first base. The trim is 5 bases for V and 1 base for J, with a gap of 14 bases between the germline ends. CDR1 and CDR2 were assigned from the germline V gene as SGHRS and YFSETQ. Notes on this clone: The specificity of this receptor is unknown. No much larger clone exists at a distance of one base, and base qualities are not known.

Rearrangement joined TRBV5-1 to TRBJ2-3, with a weak D call of TRBD2 (6 bases match). The source is a man in his forties or fifties in good health and CMV-seropositive. Sequencing was carried out using PBMCs. The sequenced DNA is TGCGCCAGCAGGCTTACGGGGGACCGCACAGATACGCAGTATTTT. It translates to CASRLTGDRTDTQYF.